The source of this TCR beta chain is a study of beta chain features in type 1 diabetes. Every bit of the isolated RNA underwent reverse transcription, so sequencing read expressed TCRB transcripts. The assay was immunoSEQ multiplex PCR, and TCRdb's table has in-frame clones only and misses some. The sample shows 95,000 to 150,000 clones, 16% of them seen only once. This CDR3 has 15 amino acids. Germline assignment: CDR1 MNHEY and CDR2 SMNVEV (reference sequence). With 2 bases removed from V and 7 bases from J, the gap between germline ends came to 12 bases. Central memory, naive, regulatory and stem cell-like memory CD4+ cells were sorted by CD45RO/CCR7/CD25/CD127/CD95/CD27. Comments on this clone: As yet, its antigen is unknown.

Points from the study as a whole: Patients and controls would be equally affected if PCR favored shorter templates. The naive, central memory and Treg TCRB repertoires of patients appeared to be more similar to one another than those of healthy donors. Shortening of TCRB CDR3s, moderate but significant, appeared in all four CD4+ subsets of Type 1 diabetes patients.

The source is a man aged 25-45 years with type 1 diabetes. The chain joins TRBV27 to TRBJ1-6; D is perhaps TRBD1 (6 bases). Source material: central memory CD4+ T cells from blood. The CDR3 sequence: CASSLMVGANSPLHF. The DNA for the CDR3 is TGTGCCAGCAGTTTAATGGTGGGGGCGAATTCACCCCTCCACTTT.